This TCR beta chain was recovered during a study of blood T cell repertoires in COVID-19 (dated by TCRdb to about 2020). As for the study more broadly: The collaborator samples originated in the United States, Italy and Spain and spanned the acute and convalescent phases of COVID-19. The prospective study material was composed of cDNA or gDNA derived from T cells, B-cell-depleted T cells, or PBMCs. Subjects who had been exposed to COVID-19, were actively infected with it, or had recovered from it provided the deeply sampled blood TCRbeta repertoires that made up the dataset. The repertoires were released in a freely available public database intended as a resource for research on the immune response to SARS-CoV-2. Samples came from the ongoing ImmuneRACE study (first 160 participants) plus 1,254 subjects from 6 global collaborators. Nearly every sample came with metadata listing a de-identified subject ID, COVID-19 status, age in years and sex. Where available, HLA class I and class II types were taken from metadata supplied by the sample provider and were not determined by assay-based typing.

At one collaborating source in Seattle, patients were enrolled during active infection and were followed longitudinally through the course of disease. The collaborating institutions used their own protocols to collect whole blood in K2EDTA tubes. For TCRbeta analysis, collaborators shipped samples in one of three forms: frozen whole blood, isolated PBMCs, or DNA extracted from either of those sample types. Study-level results and caveats: The amount of clinical and demographic metadata varied by source and participant and was provided uncurated.

V is reduced by 7 bases and J by 0 bases, leaving a spacing of 16 bases between them. The CDR3 spans 15 residues, from the cysteine through the phenylalanine. Kept here is only the CDR3 DNA, which spans 45 bases and is read in frame from base 1. In the germline V gene, CDR1 corresponds to MDHEN and CDR2 to SYDVKM. TCRbeta CDR3 regions were amplified from genomic DNA using the immunoSEQ Assay, a bias-controlled multiplex PCR. Concerning the study's data processing: Nucleated cell counts per sample were estimated from amplification of reference gene primers within the assay. Sequence reads were collapsed and filtered to measure the absolute abundance of every unique TCRbeta CDR3 rearrangement. For each sample, productive Simpson clonality was calculated as the square root of Simpson's diversity index over productive rearrangements. Held by TCRdb, this immuneACCESS table contains in-frame sequences only and omits some clones. Under half of the omission traces to an unresolved V gene where checked; the cause of the rest is unknown. The D gene and trimming were derived from the DNA, and the V and J assignments and clone size from that table. In all, the sample holds over 150,000 clones, and just under 90% of those were seen once. About a tenth of the sample lies in the top ten.

This clone was counted once. The specificity of this receptor is unknown. The record has no base qualities; no much larger clone is one base away. The TCR was taken from a woman aged 70-85 years with COVID-19, enrolled during active disease. The specimen sequenced was peripheral blood. Here the chain combines TRBV28 and TRBJ2-7; D gene: possibly TRBD1, on 5 matching bases. The CDR3 here reads CASTGPPLSSYEQYF. The DNA sequence is given as TGTGCCAGCACAGGGCCTCCCCTGAGCTCCTACGAGCAGTACTTC.